This T cell receptor (beta chain) was identified during a study of T cell responses to AZD1222 COVID-19 vaccine. Pooled in the analysis were second doses at about 4 or about 12 weeks. As regards this clone: What it binds is unknown.

Clones were sequenced by immunoSEQ multiplex PCR, and TCRdb holds only the in-frame ones, with some missing. The data contain 100,000 to 120,000 clones, approximately 92% of them singletons. The study, taken as a whole, reports: Unmutated variant regions reportedly attract nearly half of all spike-specific TCRs. Along spike, vaccine-associated CD4 TCRs were found throughout, with dominance at 160-218 and 743-854. Receipt of two AZD1222 doses was followed by a rise in Spike-specific TCR breadth and depth.

CDR3 length: 14 amino acids. J was trimmed by 5 bases and V by 5 bases; bases with no gene match: 7. Germline CDR1 and CDR2: LNHDA and SQIVND (reference sequence). This sample comprised peripheral blood, obtained 28 days after the second AZD1222 dose. This TCR derives from an adult who received the AZD1222 COVID-19 vaccine. This chain joins TRBV19 and TRBJ2-5; 8 bases line up with TRBD2. The CDR3 sequence is CASSQSGGSETQYF. Written as DNA, the CDR3 is TGTGCCAGTAGTCAGAGCGGGGGATCGGAGACCCAGTACTTC. The full variable domain, with the rest looked up from reference TRBV19 and TRBJ2-5, is DGGITQSPKYLFRKEGQNVTLSCEQNLNHDAMYWYRQDPGQGLRLIYYSQIVNDFQKGDIAEGYSVSREKKESFPLTVTSAQKNPTAFYLCASSQSGGSETQYFGPGTRLLVL.